These 5 T cell receptor beta chains were all obtained from the same sample, sequenced in a study of shared clonotypes between healthy human individuals. Assay: immunoSEQ multiplex PCR; the TCRdb copy retains only in-frame clones and omits some. Counted here are around 2.1 million clones, approximately 94% occurring once; the ten biggest clones make up about 0.13%. The source material was naive CD4+ T cells sorted from blood. As to subset: CD45RA+ positively selected. These receptors came from a young man in good health.

The chain recombines TRBV6-5 with TRBJ2-7, with D perhaps matching TRBD2 (6 bases). Germline V gives CDR1 MNHEY, CDR2 SVGAGI. The CDR3 contains 16 residues. V was trimmed by 0 bases and J by 6 bases, leaving 18 bases between them. CDR3 region: CASSYSSTGVLSEQYF. DNA for the CDR3: TGTGCCAGCAGTTACTCTAGTACGGGAGTATTGAGCGAGCAGTACTTC.

Turning to this clone: This specimen includes other DNA sequences encoding the same CDR3. The chain combines TRBV10-1 with TRBJ2-2; D is unresolved. V gave up 2 bases and J gave up 2 bases, with 6 bases separating them. The CDR3 is 14 residues long. Looked up from germline, CDR1 is WNHNN and CDR2 is SYGVQD (reference sequence). The CDR3 sequence is CASSERLNTGELFF. The CDR3 DNA follows: TGCGCCAGCAGTGAGCGTCTAAACACCGGGGAGCTGTTTTTT.

The V gene is TRBV5-1, the J gene TRBJ2-2, with D possibly being TRBD2 (5 bases). V lost 1 base to trimming and J lost 6 bases, with 10 bases between them. Per germline, CDR1 SGHRS and CDR2 YFSETQ. This CDR3 region has 14 residues. The CDR3 reads CASSLPSSAGELFF. Here the CDR3 DNA reads TGCGCCAGCAGCTTGCCTAGCTCGGCCGGGGAGCTGTTTTTT.

The genes are TRBV11-3 and TRBJ1-6; D unclear. Looked up from germline, CDR1 is SGHNT and CDR2 is YENEEA. The CDR3 contains 13 residues. Deletions cut 3 bases from V and 10 bases from J, with 10 bases between. CDR3 amino acids: CASSFGIGSPLHF. The DNA for the CDR3 is TGTGCCAGCAGCTTTGGTATCGGATCACCCCTCCACTTT.

This clone showed up just once. The J gene is TRBJ2-1, the V gene TRBV5-1, with no clear D. This CDR3 has 15 residues. V dropped 4 bases and J dropped 7 bases, with 18 bases sitting between them. The germline V gene has CDR1 SGHRS and CDR2 YFSETQ. In DNA form, the CDR3 reads TGCGCCAGCAGCATAACGACCGCCGTTGTAAATGAGCAGTTCTTC. Translation gives CASSITTAVVNEQFF.